This T cell receptor (beta chain) was recovered during a study of blood T cell repertoires in COVID-19. Whole-study context: Acute and convalescent COVID-19 specimens originated in the United States, Italy and Spain. From T cells, B-cell-depleted T cells, or PBMCs came the material, which was cDNA or gDNA.

Original analysis: The authors estimated nucleated cell counts from reference gene primer amplification. Assay used: immunoSEQ multiplex PCR; TCRdb lists only in-frame clones, some missing. V and J calls and clone size come straight from that table; D and trimming were deduced from the DNA. Among about 220,000 clones, approximately 80% were seen once, and the ten largest hold around 13%. This CDR3 region has 17 residues. Germline V gene lookup returns CDR1 SNHLY and CDR2 FYNNEI. The J segment lost 1 base and the V segment lost 5 bases, leaving 6 bases of the junction unmatched. Sample: peripheral blood. The chain joins TRBV2 to TRBJ2-2; 11 nucleotides match TRBD2. The clonotype comes from a human donor in a cohort sampled during active COVID-19. CDR3 coding DNA: TGTGCCAGCAGTCTCACTGGACTAGCGGGGAACACCGGGGAGCTGTTTTTT. Translating gives CASSLTGLAGNTGELFF.